The 19 T cell receptor beta chains below come from one sample, sequenced in a study of OX40 agonist ivuxolimab in advanced cancers. Only in-frame clones appear in the TCRdb table, and some are missing; sequencing was by immunoSEQ multiplex PCR. The table shows 65,000 to 80,000 clones, with 92% occurring only once. The specimen comprised CD4+ or CD8+ T cells sorted from blood, sampled in a trial of the OX40 agonist ivuxolimab. Receptors were obtained from an adult with an advanced solid tumor such as melanoma, head and neck, liver or kidney cancer.

The table lists this clone with a count of one. The rearrangement joins TRBV11-2 to TRBJ2-1; TRBD2 matches 7 bases. Trimming at V came to 5 bases and at J to 7 bases, leaving 14 bases not matched to a gene. This CDR3 comprises 16 residues. Germline loops: CDR1 SGHAT, CDR2 FQNNGV. The CDR3 here is CASSRTVGSGNNEQFF. The DNA for the CDR3 is TGTGCCAGCAGCAGGACGGTGGGAAGCGGGAATAATGAGCAGTTCTTC.

CDR3 in amino acids: CASSLVGETEAFF. DNA for the CDR3: TGTGCCAGCAGCTTAGTGGGGGAGACTGAAGCTTTCTTT. The chain employs TRBV7-2 and TRBJ1-1, with a tentative D call TRBD1 (5 bases). Trimming took 1 base from V and 5 from J, leaving 8 bases between them. CDR1 SGHTA and CDR2 FQGNSA come from the germline V gene. This CDR3 is built from 13 residues.

This rearrangement joins TRBV5-1 to TRBJ2-2, with D possibly being TRBD1 or TRBD2 (5 bases each). The V end was cut by 4 bases, the J end by 1 base, with 11 bases between. CDR1 and CDR2 from the germline V gene are SGHRS and YFSETQ. This CDR3 has 15 residues. In DNA, the CDR3 is TGCGCCAGCAGCCCCCGGGACGGGAACACCGGGGAGCTGTTTTTT. It specifies CASSPRDGNTGELFF.

This chain uses TRBV19 with TRBJ1-5; weak D call: TRBD1 (5 bases). The germline V gene has CDR1 LNHDA and CDR2 SQIVND (reference sequence). V lost 7 bases and J 2 bases, leaving 18 bases between the germline ends. The CDR3 extends over 16 amino acids. The CDR3 reads CASTIIPGRRNQPQHF. The CDR3 DNA reads as TGTGCCAGTACCATAATCCCAGGGAGGCGCAATCAGCCCCAGCATTTT. Using reference TRBV19 and TRBJ1-5 for the parts outside the CDR3, the full variable domain is DGGITQSPKYLFRKEGQNVTLSCEQNLNHDAMYWYRQDPGQGLRLIYYSQIVNDFQKGDIAEGYSVSREKKESFPLTVTSAQKNPTAFYLCASTIIPGRRNQPQHFGDGTRLSIL.

The J gene is TRBJ2-1, the V gene TRBV6-1; D uncertain. V was cut by 6 bases and J by 5 bases, with 5 bases left in between. From germline, CDR1 is MNHNS and CDR2 SASEGT. The CDR3 runs to 11 residues. DNA of the CDR3: TGTGCCAGCAGCCCCCACAATGAGCAGTTCTTC. Its protein product is CASSPHNEQFF.

The chain combines TRBV7-2 with TRBJ2-3; D is undetermined. Germline values: CDR1 SGHTA, CDR2 FQGNSA. The CDR3 extends over 13 amino acids. Trimming cost V 4 bases and J 0 bases, with 5 bases left between them. CDR3 region: CASSSQSTDTQYF. CDR3 bases: TGTGCCAGCAGCTCGCAGAGCACAGATACGCAGTATTTT.

This chain links TRBV29-1 with TRBJ2-3; 11 bases are shared with TRBD1. The CDR3 has 14 amino acids. V shed 7 bases and J 0 bases; nucleotides not matched to a gene: 3. Per the germline V gene, CDR1 is SQVTM and CDR2 is ANQGSEA. The CDR3 here is CSGGTGGSTDTQYF. CDR3 in DNA: TGCAGCGGAGGGACAGGGGGGAGCACAGATACGCAGTATTTT.

This clone is a singleton in its sample. This chain joins TRBV7-2 and TRBJ1-5; weak D call: TRBD1 (5 bases). Germline V gene data show CDR1 as SGHTA and CDR2 as FQGNSA. The CDR3 is made up of 19 amino acids. Trimming took 1 base from V and 0 from J, leaving 19 bases between them. The CDR3 DNA follows: TGTGCCAGCAGCTTAGGCAACGGGGCCCTTAGGTATAGCAATCAGCCCCAGCATTTT. Encoded protein: CASSLGNGALRYSNQPQHF. Based on the CDR3 plus reference TRBV7-2 and TRBJ1-5, the full variable domain is GAGVSQSPSNKVTEKGKDVELRCDPISGHTALYWYRQSLGQGLEFLIYFQGNSAPDKSGLPSDRFSAERTGGSVSTLTIQRTQQEDSAVYLCASSLGNGALRYSNQPQHFGDGTRLSIL.

CDR3 sequence: CASRRDNEQFF. CDR3 bases: TGTGCCAGCCGGCGGGACAATGAGCAGTTCTTC. The rearrangement joins TRBV6-5 to TRBJ2-1; a possible D gene is TRBD2 (5 bases). V was pared by 8 bases and J by 5 bases, with 7 bases between. The CDR3 is 11 residues long. Germline lookup yields CDR1 MNHEY and CDR2 SVGAGI.

The chain employs TRBV19 and TRBJ2-5, with TRBD2 matching over 9 bases. Germline-derived CDR1 and CDR2 are LNHDA and SQIVND (reference sequence). This CDR3 comprises 12 residues. After removal of 8 bases from V and 4 bases from J, the junction contained 2 bases not matched to a gene. The CDR3 DNA reads as TGTGCCAGTGATAGCGGGGGAGAGACCCAGTACTTC. It encodes CASDSGGETQYF. The full variable domain, in which reference TRBV19 and TRBJ2-5 provide the parts outside the CDR3, is DGGITQSPKYLFRKEGQNVTLSCEQNLNHDAMYWYRQDPGQGLRLIYYSQIVNDFQKGDIAEGYSVSREKKESFPLTVTSAQKNPTAFYLCASDSGGETQYFGPGTRLLVL.

The J gene is TRBJ2-7, the V gene TRBV5-1; D is ambiguous. Trimming removed 2 bases at V and 5 bases at J, with 5 bases between. This CDR3 spans 11 amino acids. The germline CDR1 and CDR2 sequences are SGHRS and YFSETQ. CDR3: CASSLRDEQYF. The CDR3 DNA sequence: TGCGCCAGCAGCTTAAGGGACGAGCAGTACTTC.

V is TRBV10-3 and J is TRBJ2-3; 8 bases are shared with TRBD1. Germline CDR1 reads ENHRY; CDR2 reads SYGVKD. V was pared by 11 bases and J by 2 bases, with 9 bases of the junction left unmatched. The CDR3 is made up of 14 amino acids. CDR3 coding DNA: TGTGCCGCCGAGCCGGGACAGGACACAGATACGCAGTATTTT. This encodes CAAEPGQDTDTQYF.

The chain recombines TRBV5-1 with TRBJ1-5, with 7 bases matching TRBD1. Germline V lookup: CDR1 SGHRS, CDR2 YFSETQ. The CDR3 has 14 amino acids. V lost 3 bases to trimming and J lost 7 bases; unmatched junction nucleotides: 7. CDR3 amino acids: CASSSETGLQPQHF. CDR3 nucleotides: TGCGCCAGCAGCTCCGAGACAGGGCTGCAGCCCCAGCATTTT.

For the CDR3, the DNA is TGTGCCAGTAGTGACAGGGTCGGCGAGCAGTACTTC. It encodes CASSDRVGEQYF. V and J are TRBV19 and TRBJ2-7; 7 nucleotides align to TRBD1. The V and J ends lost 5 bases and 6 bases, in that order; junction bases with no gene match: 4. There are 12 residues in the CDR3. From germline, CDR1 is LNHDA and CDR2 SQIVND (reference sequence). The entire variable domain, with the rest obtained from reference TRBV19 and TRBJ2-7, is as follows: DGGITQSPKYLFRKEGQNVTLSCEQNLNHDAMYWYRQDPGQGLRLIYYSQIVNDFQKGDIAEGYSVSREKKESFPLTVTSAQKNPTAFYLCASSDRVGEQYFGPGTRLTVT.

The V and J genes are TRBV5-1 and TRBJ2-5, with 8 bases that match TRBD1. This CDR3 is built from 14 residues. The germline gives CDR1 SGHRS, CDR2 YFSETQ. With V trimmed by 3 bases and J by 0 bases, 1 base remained unmatched. CDR3 sequence reads: CASSWGQDQETQYF. The CDR3 DNA reads TGCGCCAGCAGCTGGGGACAGGACCAAGAGACCCAGTACTTC.

This chain connects TRBV29-1 to TRBJ2-1; TRBD2 might be the D (6 bases). The ends were cut back, 7 bases at V and 6 bases at J, with 16 bases in the middle. CDR1 and CDR2 (germline): SQVTM, ANQGSEA. The CDR3 consists of 13 residues. The CDR3 DNA is TGCAGCGCACTGGAGGGTACGGGCAATGAGCAGTTCTTC. The encoded protein is CSALEGTGNEQFF.

The rearrangement links TRBV6-1 to TRBJ2-7; D gene uncertain. The ends were cut back, 2 bases at V and 9 bases at J, with 5 bases in the middle. CDR1 and CDR2 (germline): MNHNS, SASEGT. This CDR3 has 10 residues. The CDR3, as DNA: TGTGCCAGCAGTGAATTTAGGCAGTACTTC. Amino acids: CASSEFRQYF.

The chain links TRBV5-6 to TRBJ1-1, with TRBD1 as a possible D gene (5 bases). Trimming took 2 bases from V and 0 from J, leaving 14 bases between them. Per germline, CDR1 SGHDT and CDR2 YYEEEE. CDR3 length: 16 residues. The CDR3: CASSFERGTLNTEAFF. The CDR3 bases are TGTGCCAGCAGCTTCGAGAGGGGCACATTGAACACTGAAGCTTTCTTT.

The V and J genes are TRBV21-1 and TRBJ2-3; the table's TRBD2 call for D was not verified on the DNA. TRBV21-1 is annotated as a pseudogene. This CDR3 region has 18 residues. In nucleotides, the CDR3 is TGTGCCAGCAGCAAATCGCGTGGACTAGCGGGATTCACAGATACGCAGTATTTT. As protein: CASSKSRGLAGFTDTQYF.